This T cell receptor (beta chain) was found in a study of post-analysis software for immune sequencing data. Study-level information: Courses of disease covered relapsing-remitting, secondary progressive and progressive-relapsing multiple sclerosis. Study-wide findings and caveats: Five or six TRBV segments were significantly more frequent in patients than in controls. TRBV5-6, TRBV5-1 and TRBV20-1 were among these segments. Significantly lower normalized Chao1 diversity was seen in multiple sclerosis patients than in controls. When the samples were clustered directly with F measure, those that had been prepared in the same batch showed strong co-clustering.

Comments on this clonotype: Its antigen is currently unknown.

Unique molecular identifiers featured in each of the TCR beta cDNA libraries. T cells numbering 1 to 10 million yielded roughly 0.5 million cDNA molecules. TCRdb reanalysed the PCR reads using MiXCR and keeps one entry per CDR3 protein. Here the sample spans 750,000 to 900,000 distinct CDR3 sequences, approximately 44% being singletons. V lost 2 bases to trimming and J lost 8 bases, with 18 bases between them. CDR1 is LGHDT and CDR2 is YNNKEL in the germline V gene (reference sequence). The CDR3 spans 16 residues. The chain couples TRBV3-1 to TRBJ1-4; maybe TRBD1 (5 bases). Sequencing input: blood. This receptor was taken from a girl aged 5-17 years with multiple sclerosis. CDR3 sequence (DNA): TGTGCCAGCAGCCAACTTGGGAGGGACCTCGAAGAAAAACTGTTTTTT. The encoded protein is CASSQLGRDLEEKLFF.